Presented here are 5 T cell receptor beta chains from one specimen sequenced in a study of blood T cell repertoires in COVID-19. The table came from immunoSEQ multiplex PCR; TCRdb's copy has only in-frame clones and leaves some out. This sample carries almost 400,000 clones, roughly 86% of them seen once, and the ten largest clones take over 2%. Sequencing was done on a sample of peripheral blood. Every receptor here comes from a woman aged 55-75 years with COVID-19, enrolled during active disease.

V and J are TRBV12-2 and TRBJ2-4; the D call in the table, TRBD2, was not verified against the DNA. TRBV12-2 is a pseudogene locus. The CDR3 has 16 amino acids. CDR3 region: CASRLTLFGRKNIQYF. The CDR3 DNA reads as TGTGCAAGTCGCTTAACCCTTTTTGGGAGAAAAAACATTCAGTACTTC.

The V and J genes are TRBV28 and TRBJ2-5; TRBD2 matches 8 bases. J was trimmed by 5 bases and V by 5 bases; bases with no gene match: 7. CDR1 is MDHEN, CDR2 SYDVKM, per germline. CDR3 length: 14 residues. In DNA form, the CDR3 reads TGTGCCAGCAGTCCATTAGCGGGGAGGGAGACCCAGTACTTC. It specifies CASSPLAGRETQYF.

Only a few counts were recorded for this clone. The chain links TRBV4-1 to TRBJ1-1; D remains unclear. Trimming removed 1 base at V and 4 bases at J, with 4 bases between. The CDR3 loop spans 12 amino acids. Germline V gene data show CDR1 as MGHRA and CDR2 as YSYEKL. This chain's CDR3 is CASSQVGTEAFF. In DNA form, the CDR3 reads TGCGCCAGCAGCCAAGTCGGCACTGAAGCTTTCTTT.

The chain uses TRBV6-5 and TRBJ2-7; D perhaps matches TRBD2 (6 bases). Germline values: CDR1 MNHEY, CDR2 SVGAGI. Between the trimmed V and J ends, which lost 0 bases and 7 bases, there was a span of 19 bases. The CDR3 runs to 16 residues. The CDR3 region is CASSYSGTEGRWEQYF. CDR3 sequence (DNA): TGTGCCAGCAGTTACTCGGGGACGGAGGGCCGCTGGGAGCAGTACTTC.

The chain recombines TRBV28 with TRBJ1-2; 10 bases are a match to TRBD1. Germline V lookup: CDR1 MDHEN, CDR2 SYDVKM. V shed 4 bases and J 5 bases; nucleotides not matched to a gene: 10. The CDR3 is 16 amino acids. This CDR3 is CASSSTGTGVFYGYTF. The CDR3 coding sequence is TGTGCCAGCAGTTCTACCGGGACAGGGGTTTTTTATGGCTACACCTTC.